This T cell receptor beta chain was identified in a study of graft-versus-host responses after intestinal transplantation. The assay was immunoSEQ multiplex PCR, and TCRdb's table has in-frame clones only and misses some. This table holds 80,000 to 90,000 clones, 85% to 90% found once. Germline assignment: CDR1 ENHRY and CDR2 SYGVKD. The CDR3 is 14 amino acids. V lost 5 bases to trimming and J lost 3 bases, with 14 bases between them. Study-wide results and limits: Clonal ratios of graft-versus-host to host-versus-graft in allografts were high for patients exhibiting graft-donor T cell macrochimerism. There was an association between peak levels of circulating GvH clones and early post-transplant HvG declines.

Note on this clone: What it binds is unknown.

The sequence was collected from a human donor who received an intestinal transplant. The chain uses TRBV10-3 and TRBJ2-7; possibly TRBD1 for D (6 bases). Specimen: unstimulated CD4+ T cells sorted from spleen or lymph node cells, collected before intestinal transplant. CDR3 nucleotides: TGTGCCATCAGTAGACAGGTAGAGGGCTACGAGCAGTACTTC. The encoded protein is CAISRQVEGYEQYF.